This T cell receptor beta chain was captured in a study of CD8 T cells in ankylosing spondylitis. General study findings and limits: Clones linked with disease were CD8+ and fairly uncommon in the peripheral blood.

This clonotype was picked up many times. No antigen is known for it. The TCR beta libraries were generated through quantitative 5'-RACE incorporating molecular barcodes. Each CDR3 protein gets one entry after TCRdb re-called the 5' RACE reads with MiXCR. Of fewer than 400,000 distinct CDR3 sequences listed, roughly 15% are singletons. The sample comprised blood, either unsorted or a sorted T cell fraction (not recorded which). The source of this sequence is a male donor with ankylosing spondylitis or in good health (not recorded which).

CDR3 in amino acids: CASTGRDTIYF. CDR3 sequence (DNA): TGTGCCAGCACCGGAAGAGACACCATATATTTT. The genes are TRBV12-3 or TRBV12-4 and TRBJ1-3, with D hard to call. This CDR3 spans 11 amino acids. Trimming pared 7 bases from V and 8 bases from J, leaving 9 bases between.